The 2 T cell receptor beta chains below all came from one sample that was sequenced in a study of cytomegalovirus exposure and HLA in healthy donors (dated by TCRdb to the late 2010s). Library preparation employed the immunoSEQ multiplex PCR assay. The multiplex PCR relied on a mix of 60 forward primers for TCR Vbeta segments and 13 reverse primers for TCR Jbeta segments. This immuneACCESS table, as held by TCRdb, lists in-frame sequences with V and J called but not all clones. Of the missing ones, under half trace to an unresolved V gene in checked studies; the others have no known cause. The sample's clone listing holds about 88,000 clones. Approximately 5.7% of the sample goes to the ten largest clones. What was sequenced was PBMCs. These receptors were taken from a girl aged 10-17 years in good health and CMV-seropositive.

The CDR3 protein is CASSQDSPSDSYEQYV. Written as DNA, the CDR3 is TGTGCCAGCAGCCAAGACAGCCCTAGCGACTCCTACGAGCAGTACGTC. J is TRBJ2-7 and V is TRBV4-2; possible D gene TRBD2, 6 bases. Germline CDR1 LGHNA, CDR2 YNFKEQ. Trimming shortened V by 0 bases and J by 0 bases, and 12 bases separated the two germline ends. This CDR3 is built from 16 residues.

The chain has TRBV2 and TRBJ2-7; D is uncertain. The germline V gene has CDR1 SNHLY and CDR2 FYNNEI. Between the trimmed V and J ends, which lost 6 bases and 3 bases, there was a span of 3 bases. The CDR3 extends over 10 amino acids. CDR3 DNA sequence: TGTGCCAGCAGAGACTACGAGCAGTACGTC. As protein: CASRDYEQYV.